This is a list of T cell receptor beta chains from one sample in a study of cytomegalovirus exposure and HLA in healthy donors. Assay used: immunoSEQ multiplex PCR; TCRdb lists only in-frame clones, some missing. The sample has about 100,000 clones, roughly 79% seen once; the top ten hold approximately 5%. The sequencing sample was made of PBMCs. These receptors were collected from a man in his 60s in good health and CMV-seropositive. The CDR3 runs from the conserved cysteine through the conserved F or W. The order of the fields is J gene, V gene, D gene, clone size, CDR3 DNA, CDR3 protein. D genes are given only for firm matches. The listing skips clone size in some rows; elsewhere it reads once, few, many or a size class.

J: TRBJ1-1
V: TRBV5-8
D: NA
size: NA
DNA: TGTGCCAGCAGCTTTCCGGGATTAGAAGCTTTCTTT
CDR3: CASSFPGLEAFF

J: TRBJ2-7
V: TRBV5-4
D: NA
size: NA
DNA: TGTGCCAGCAGCCGTCCGGGGCAGGGGATGAGCTCCTACGAGCAGTACTTC
CDR3: CASSRPGQGMSSYEQYF

J: TRBJ1-2
V: TRBV30
D: NA
size: NA
DNA: TGTGCACATGCCCAGGGTGGAGGCTACACCTTC
CDR3: CAHAQGGGYTF

J: TRBJ2-5
V: TRBV7-2
D: TRBD2
size: NA
DNA: TGTGCCAGCAGGGGGGGGAACCAAGAGACCCAGTACTTC
CDR3: CASRGGNQETQYF

J: TRBJ2-1
V: TRBV6-5
D: TRBD1
size: NA
DNA: TGTGCCAGCAGAATAGGGACAGGTGTACACAATGAGCAGTTCTTC
CDR3: CASRIGTGVHNEQFF

J: TRBJ1-5
V: TRBV13
D: NA
size: NA
DNA: TGTGCCAGCAGCTTAGGGGGGGCTCCCCAGCATTTT
CDR3: CASSLGGAPQHF

J: TRBJ1-3
V: TRBV15
D: TRBD1
size: NA
DNA: TGTGCCACCAGCTACCGGACAGGCCGAAACACCATATATTTT
CDR3: CATSYRTGRNTIYF

J: TRBJ2-3
V: TRBV30
D: TRBD2
size: NA
DNA: TGTGCCTGGAAAACTAGCGGCGCAGATACGCAGTATTTT
CDR3: CAWKTSGADTQYF

J: TRBJ1-4
V: TRBV4-3
D: NA
size: NA
DNA: TGCGCCAGCAGCCAAGTGGGGCGACGGACAAATGAAAAACTGTTTTTT
CDR3: CASSQVGRRTNEKLFF

J: TRBJ2-7
V: TRBV5-1
D: TRBD1
size: NA
DNA: TGCGCCAGCAGCTTCGGAGACAGGGGGACGGGCGAGCAGTACTTC
CDR3: CASSFGDRGTGEQYF

J: TRBJ1-5
V: TRBV18
D: NA
size: NA
DNA: TGTGCCAGCTCACCACCGGCCGGGATCAATCAGCCCCAGCATTTT
CDR3: CASSPPAGINQPQHF

J: TRBJ2-1
V: TRBV6-5
D: NA
size: few
DNA: TGTGCCAGCAGTTCGGCGGGGGCGCATGAGCAGTTCTTC
CDR3: CASSSAGAHEQFF

J: TRBJ1-3
V: TRBV30
D: NA
size: NA
DNA: TGTGCCTGGAGTCGGACAGCTGGAAACACCATATATTTT
CDR3: CAWSRTAGNTIYF

J: TRBJ2-3
V: TRBV14
D: NA
size: NA
DNA: TGTGCCAGCAGCCGGATAGAAGGGGCAGCAGATACGCAGTATTTT
CDR3: CASSRIEGAADTQYF

J: TRBJ1-1
V: TRBV23-1
D: TRBD1
size: few
DNA: TGCGCCAGCAGTCAATCGGGGACAGCCCTGAACACTGAAGCTTTCTTT
CDR3: CASSQSGTALNTEAFF

J: TRBJ2-5
V: TRBV20-1
D: NA
size: NA
DNA: TGCAGTGCTAAAAGCAAGACCCAGTACTTC
CDR3: CSAKSKTQYF

J: TRBJ2-3
V: TRBV21-1
D: NA
size: NA
DNA: TGTGCCAGCAGCACGTACGACAGGGGGCTGACAGATACGCAGTATTTT
CDR3: CASSTYDRGLTDTQYF

J: TRBJ2-1
V: TRBV25-1
D: TRBD1
size: NA
DNA: TGTGCCAGCACTAGGACTGGGACAGGGAGGAATGAGCAGTTCTTC
CDR3: CASTRTGTGRNEQFF

J: TRBJ1-4
V: TRBV15
D: NA
size: NA
DNA: TGTGCCACCAGCAGAGATGCGAGACTTGAGGAAAAACTGTTTTTT
CDR3: CATSRDARLEEKLFF

J: TRBJ2-7
V: TRBV28
D: TRBD2
size: NA
DNA: TGTGCCAGCAGTTTAACGGGGGGGGCCCCAAGTACCTACGAGCAGTACTTC
CDR3: CASSLTGGAPSTYEQYF

J: TRBJ2-7
V: TRBV30
D: TRBD2
size: NA
DNA: TGTGCCTGGAGTCTTACTAGCGGGATCTCCTACGAGCAGTACTTC
CDR3: CAWSLTSGISYEQYF

J: TRBJ2-3
V: TRBV5-1
D: NA
size: NA
DNA: TGCGCCAGCAGCTTAGTAGCGGTTTTCACAGATACGCAGTATTTT
CDR3: CASSLVAVFTDTQYF

J: TRBJ1-6
V: TRBV28
D: NA
size: NA
DNA: TGTGCCAGCAGTCCGCCGGGCTATAATTCACCCCTCCACTTT
CDR3: CASSPPGYNSPLHF

J: TRBJ1-2
V: TRBV6-5
D: NA
size: NA
DNA: TGTGCCAGCAGGGCCCCGGGGAGGGGAGGTGGCTACACCTTC
CDR3: CASRAPGRGGGYTF

J: TRBJ1-3
V: TRBV5-4
D: NA
size: NA
DNA: TGCGCCAGCAGCCGGGGGGACTTCTCTGGAAACACCATATATTTT
CDR3: CASSRGDFSGNTIYF

J: TRBJ2-7
V: TRBV11-2
D: TRBD1
size: NA
DNA: TGTGCCAGCGTAGACAGGGGGTGGGGCGAGCAGTACTTC
CDR3: CASVDRGWGEQYF

J: TRBJ2-3
V: TRBV11-2
D: NA
size: NA
DNA: TGTGCCAGCAGTTATACAGGGCCAGATACGCAGTATTTT
CDR3: CASSYTGPDTQYF

J: TRBJ2-7
V: TRBV7-8
D: TRBD2
size: NA
DNA: TGTGCCAGCAGCCCGGGACAGGGACTAGCGGGGGGAGGCTACGAGCAGTACTTC
CDR3: CASSPGQGLAGGGYEQYF

J: TRBJ2-7
V: TRBV7-2
D: NA
size: NA
DNA: TGTGCCAGCAGCCCACAGGACTACGAGCAGTACTTC
CDR3: CASSPQDYEQYF

J: TRBJ1-6
V: TRBV5-1
D: TRBD1
size: once
DNA: TGCGCCAGCAGCTCCGGACAGGGAGGTAATTCACCCCTCCACTTT
CDR3: CASSSGQGGNSPLHF

J: TRBJ2-1
V: TRBV11-2
D: NA
size: NA
DNA: TGTGCCAGCAGCTTGGGTTTGGGGGGGGGCAACAATGAGCAGTTCTTC
CDR3: CASSLGLGGGNNEQFF

J: TRBJ1-1
V: TRBV18
D: NA
size: NA
DNA: TGTGCCAGCTCACCACCCGAAGGGGGTGAAGCTTTCTTT
CDR3: CASSPPEGGEAFF

J: TRBJ1-4
V: TRBV7-9
D: NA
size: many
DNA: TGTGCCAGCAGCTTATCGGGCAGGGGTGAAAAACTGTTTTTT
CDR3: CASSLSGRGEKLFF

J: TRBJ2-3
V: TRBV13
D: NA
size: NA
DNA: TGTGCCAGCGCTAGACTTCCGGGACAGACGACTAGCGCAGATACGCAGTATTTT
CDR3: CASARLPGQTTSADTQYF

J: TRBJ1-1
V: TRBV29-1
D: TRBD1
size: NA
DNA: TGCAGCGGTGGACAGGGGGGGACTGAAGCTTTCTTT
CDR3: CSGGQGGTEAFF

J: TRBJ2-5
V: TRBV19
D: TRBD1
size: NA
DNA: TGTGCCAGTAGACCGGACAGGCAAGAGACCCAGTACTTC
CDR3: CASRPDRQETQYF